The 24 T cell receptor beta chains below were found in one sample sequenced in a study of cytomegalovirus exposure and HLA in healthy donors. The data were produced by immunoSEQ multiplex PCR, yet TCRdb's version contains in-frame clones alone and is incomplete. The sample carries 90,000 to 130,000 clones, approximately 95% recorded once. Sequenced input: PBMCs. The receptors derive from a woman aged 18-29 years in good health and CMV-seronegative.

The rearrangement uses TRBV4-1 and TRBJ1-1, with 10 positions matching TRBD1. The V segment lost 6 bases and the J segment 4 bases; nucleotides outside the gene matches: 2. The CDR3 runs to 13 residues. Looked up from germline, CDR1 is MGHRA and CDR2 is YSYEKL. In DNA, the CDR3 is TGCGCCAGCAGACGGACAGGGGGCACTGAAGCTTTCTTT. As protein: CASRRTGGTEAFF.

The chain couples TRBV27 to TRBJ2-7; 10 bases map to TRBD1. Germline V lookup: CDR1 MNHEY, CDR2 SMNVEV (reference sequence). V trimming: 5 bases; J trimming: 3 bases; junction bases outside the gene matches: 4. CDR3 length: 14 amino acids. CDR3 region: CASSLRDRGYEQYF. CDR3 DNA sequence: TGTGCCAGCAGTCTCCGGGACAGGGGCTACGAGCAGTACTTC.

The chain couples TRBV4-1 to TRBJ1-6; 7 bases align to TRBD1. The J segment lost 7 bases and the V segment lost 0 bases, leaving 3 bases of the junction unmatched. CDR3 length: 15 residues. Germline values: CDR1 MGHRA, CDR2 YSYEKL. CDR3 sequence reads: CASSQEGQRNSPLHF. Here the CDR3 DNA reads TGCGCCAGCAGCCAAGAGGGACAGAGAAATTCACCCCTCCACTTT.

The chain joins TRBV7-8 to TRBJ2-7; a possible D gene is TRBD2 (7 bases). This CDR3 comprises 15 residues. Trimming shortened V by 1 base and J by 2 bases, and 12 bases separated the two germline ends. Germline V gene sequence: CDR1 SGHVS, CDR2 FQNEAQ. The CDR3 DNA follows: TGTGCCAGCAGCTTAGAGGGGGGGCTTACCTACGAGCAGTACTTC. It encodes CASSLEGGLTYEQYF.

CDR3: CASHSFANEKLFF. The CDR3 nucleotides are TGTGCCAGTCATTCGTTTGCGAATGAAAAACTGTTTTTT. The V and J genes are TRBV6-1 and TRBJ1-4; no reliable D call. The germline V gene encodes CDR1 MNHNS and CDR2 SASEGT. CDR3 length: 13 residues. V was cut by 9 bases and J by 5 bases, with 13 bases left in between.

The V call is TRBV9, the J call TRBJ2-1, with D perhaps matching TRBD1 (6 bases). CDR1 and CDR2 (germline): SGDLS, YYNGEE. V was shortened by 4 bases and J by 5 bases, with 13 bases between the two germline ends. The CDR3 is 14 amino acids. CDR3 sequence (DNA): TGTGCCAGCAGCTCCTGGACAGCCCACAATGAGCAGTTCTTC. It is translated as CASSSWTAHNEQFF.

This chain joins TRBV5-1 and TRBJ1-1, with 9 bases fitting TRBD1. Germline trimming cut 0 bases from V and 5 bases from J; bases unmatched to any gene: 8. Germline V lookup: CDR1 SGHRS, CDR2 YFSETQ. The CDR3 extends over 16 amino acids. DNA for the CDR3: TGCGCCAGCAGCTTGGCCGGGGGGACAGGGTTGACTGAAGCTTTCTTT. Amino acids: CASSLAGGTGLTEAFF.

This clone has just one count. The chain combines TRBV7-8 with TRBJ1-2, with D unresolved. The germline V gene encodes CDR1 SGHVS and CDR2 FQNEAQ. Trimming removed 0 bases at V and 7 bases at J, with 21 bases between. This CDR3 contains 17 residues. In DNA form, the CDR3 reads TGTGCCAGCAGCTTAGCATTGAGCTCATCAGGTCCGGTTGGCTACACCTTC. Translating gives CASSLALSSSGPVGYTF.

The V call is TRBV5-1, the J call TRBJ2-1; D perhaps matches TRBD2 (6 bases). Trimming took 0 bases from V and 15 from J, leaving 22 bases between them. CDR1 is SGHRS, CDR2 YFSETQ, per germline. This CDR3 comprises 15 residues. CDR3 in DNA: TGCGCCAGCAGCTTGGCCTCGGGGGTGTCGGTGAGACTGTTCTTC. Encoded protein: CASSLASGVSVRLFF.

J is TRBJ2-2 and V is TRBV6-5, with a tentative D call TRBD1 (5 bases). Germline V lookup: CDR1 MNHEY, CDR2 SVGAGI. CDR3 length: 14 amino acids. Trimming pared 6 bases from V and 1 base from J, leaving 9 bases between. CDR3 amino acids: CASSPGQNTGELFF. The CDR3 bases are TGTGCCAGCAGCCCCGGACAGAACACCGGGGAGCTGTTTTTT.

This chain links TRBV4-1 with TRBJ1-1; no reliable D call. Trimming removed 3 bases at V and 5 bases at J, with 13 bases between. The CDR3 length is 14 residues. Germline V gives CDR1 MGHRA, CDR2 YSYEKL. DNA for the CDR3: TGCGCCAGCAGCCATCTTCTGTCTGAGACTGAAGCTTTCTTT. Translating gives CASSHLLSETEAFF.

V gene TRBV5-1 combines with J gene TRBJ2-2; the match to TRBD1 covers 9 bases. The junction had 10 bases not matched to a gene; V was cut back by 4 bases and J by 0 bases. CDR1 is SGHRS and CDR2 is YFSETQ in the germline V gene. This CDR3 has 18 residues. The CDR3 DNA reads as TGCGCCAGCAGCCTGGACCCCGGACAGGGGACGAACACCGGGGAGCTGTTTTTT. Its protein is CASSLDPGQGTNTGELFF.

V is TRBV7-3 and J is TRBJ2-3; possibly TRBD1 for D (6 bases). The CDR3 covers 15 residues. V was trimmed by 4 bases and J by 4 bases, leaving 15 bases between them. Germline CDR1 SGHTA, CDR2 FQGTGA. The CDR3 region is CASSSSYGGADTQYF. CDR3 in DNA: TGTGCCAGCAGCTCGAGTTATGGGGGCGCAGATACGCAGTATTTT.

Written as DNA, the CDR3 is TGTGCCAGCAGTGAGCGACTAGCGGGGATCCCCTACGAGCAGTACTTC. Translated, it gives CASSERLAGIPYEQYF. The genes are TRBV2 and TRBJ2-7; 11 bases are a match to TRBD2. The V gene's germline CDR1 is SNHLY and CDR2 FYNNEI. The CDR3 totals 16 residues. Trimming cost V 3 bases and J 2 bases; bases outside gene matches: 6.

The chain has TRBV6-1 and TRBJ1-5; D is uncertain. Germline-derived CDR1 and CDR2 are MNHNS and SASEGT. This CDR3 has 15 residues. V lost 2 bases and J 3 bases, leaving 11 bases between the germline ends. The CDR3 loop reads CASSEFMASNQPQHF. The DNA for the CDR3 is TGTGCCAGCAGTGAATTTATGGCATCCAATCAGCCCCAGCATTTT.

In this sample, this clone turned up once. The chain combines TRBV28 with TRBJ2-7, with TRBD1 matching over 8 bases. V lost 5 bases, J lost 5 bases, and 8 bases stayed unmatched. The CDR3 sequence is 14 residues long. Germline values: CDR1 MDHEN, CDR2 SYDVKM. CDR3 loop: CASSPRTGSHEQYF. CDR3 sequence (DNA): TGTGCCAGCAGTCCTCGGACAGGGAGCCACGAGCAGTACTTC.

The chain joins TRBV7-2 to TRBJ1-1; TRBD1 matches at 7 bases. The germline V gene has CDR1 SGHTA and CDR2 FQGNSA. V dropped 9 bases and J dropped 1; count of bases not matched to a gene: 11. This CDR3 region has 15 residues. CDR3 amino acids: CASVVGGQQNTEAFF. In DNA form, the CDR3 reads TGTGCCAGTGTTGTCGGGGGACAGCAGAACACTGAAGCTTTCTTT.

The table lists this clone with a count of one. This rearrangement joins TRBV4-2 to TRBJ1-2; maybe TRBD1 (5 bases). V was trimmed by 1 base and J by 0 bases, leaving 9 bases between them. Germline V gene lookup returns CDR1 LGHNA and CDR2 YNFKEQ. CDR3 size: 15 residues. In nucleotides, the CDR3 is TGTGCCAGCAGCCAAGTGGGGACTTCTAACTATGGCTACACCTTC. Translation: CASSQVGTSNYGYTF.

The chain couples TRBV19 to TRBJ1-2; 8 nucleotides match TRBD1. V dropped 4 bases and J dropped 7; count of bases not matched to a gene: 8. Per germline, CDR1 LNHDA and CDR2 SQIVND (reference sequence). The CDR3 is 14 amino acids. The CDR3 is CASSRGQGLIGYTF. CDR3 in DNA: TGTGCCAGTAGTAGAGGACAGGGCCTTATTGGCTACACCTTC.

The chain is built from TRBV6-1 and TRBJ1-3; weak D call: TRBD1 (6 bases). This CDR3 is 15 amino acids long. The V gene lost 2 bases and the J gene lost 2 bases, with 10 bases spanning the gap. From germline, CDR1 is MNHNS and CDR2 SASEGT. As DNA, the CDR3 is TGTGCCAGCAGTGAAATAGGGGGAACTGGAAACACCATATATTTT. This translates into CASSEIGGTGNTIYF.

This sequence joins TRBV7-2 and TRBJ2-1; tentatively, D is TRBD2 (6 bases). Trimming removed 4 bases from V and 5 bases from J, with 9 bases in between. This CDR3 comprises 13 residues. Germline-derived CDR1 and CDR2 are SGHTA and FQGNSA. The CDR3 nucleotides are TGTGCCAGCAGCTCCGGGACTCACAATGAGCAGTTCTTC. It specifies CASSSGTHNEQFF.

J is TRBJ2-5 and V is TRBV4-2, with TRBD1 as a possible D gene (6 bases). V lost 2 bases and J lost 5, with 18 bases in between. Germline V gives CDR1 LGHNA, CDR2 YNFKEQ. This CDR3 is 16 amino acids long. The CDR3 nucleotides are TGTGCCAGCAGCCAACCGGGTTCACAGGGTTGGGAGACCCAGTACTTC. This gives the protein CASSQPGSQGWETQYF.

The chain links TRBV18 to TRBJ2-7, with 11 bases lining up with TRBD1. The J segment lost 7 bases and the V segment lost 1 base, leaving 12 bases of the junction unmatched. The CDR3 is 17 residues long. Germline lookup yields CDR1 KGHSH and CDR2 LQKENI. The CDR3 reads CASSPQTGTGGISEQYF. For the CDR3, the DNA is TGTGCCAGCTCACCACAGACCGGGACAGGGGGAATCTCAGAGCAGTACTTC.

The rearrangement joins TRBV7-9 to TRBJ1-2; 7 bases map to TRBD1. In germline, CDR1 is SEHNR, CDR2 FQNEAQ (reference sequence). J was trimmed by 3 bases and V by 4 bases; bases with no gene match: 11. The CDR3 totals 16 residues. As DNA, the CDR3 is TGTGCCAGCAGCTCCACACCCGACAGGGTATACTATGGCTACACCTTC. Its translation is CASSSTPDRVYYGYTF.